The rows below give T cell receptor beta chains drawn from one sample of a study of T cell responses to AZD1222 COVID-19 vaccine. Sequenced by immunoSEQ multiplex PCR; TCRdb stores in-frame clones only, minus some. The sample shows approximately 150,000 clones, 90% to 95% of them seen only once. Sequencing used peripheral blood, obtained 28 days after the second AZD1222 dose. All receptors come from an adult who received the AZD1222 COVID-19 vaccine. The CDR3 runs from the conserved cysteine through the conserved F or W. D genes are given only for firm matches. Size values are once, few and many counts, or a class for expanded clones, and some rows have none.

>TRBV7-9|14|.|.|TRBJ1-1
TGTGCCAGCACCAAGGCTCAGCTGAACACTGAAGCTTTCTTT
CASTKAQLNTEAFF
>TRBV28|15|.|TRBD1|TRBJ1-2
TGTGCCAGCAGAGGGACAGGGGTGACTAACTATGGCTACACCTTC
CASRGTGVTNYGYTF
>TRBV6-5|15|.|TRBD1|TRBJ1-4
TGTGCCAGCAGTTACTCAGGAACAGGGGGACCGCGACTGTTTTTT
CASSYSGTGGPRLFF
>TRBV6-2/TRBV6-3|16|few|TRBD1|TRBJ1-1
TGTGCCAGCAGTTACCCCGGGACAGGGAGGATCACTGAAGCTTTCTTT
CASSYPGTGRITEAFF
>TRBV12-2|14|.|.|TRBJ2-7
TGTGCAAGTCGACCTGGCGGGAGGGCCTACGAGCAGTACTTC
CASRPGGRAYEQYF
>TRBV6-5|15|.|.|TRBJ1-2
TGTGCCAGCAGTCACCCCAGAGGGGGTGACTATGGCTACACCTTC
CASSHPRGGDYGYTF
>TRBV6-2/TRBV6-3|14|.|TRBD1|TRBJ2-2
TGTGCCAGCAGCTGGACAGGGGGCGGCGGGGAGCTGTTTTTT
CASSWTGGGGELFF
>TRBV18|17|.|.|TRBJ2-4
TGTGCCAGCTCACCAGCGGTGGGGCCTCTTGGCAAAAACATTCAGTACTTC
CASSPAVGPLGKNIQYF
>TRBV21-1|14|.|.|TRBJ1-2
TGTGCCAGCAGCAGTCGGGTGCACCCCTATGGCTACACCTTC
CASSSRVHPYGYTF
>TRBV2|15|.|.|TRBJ1-5
TGTGCCAGCAGTACAGGGCCTCACAACAATCAGCCCCAGCATTTT
CASSTGPHNNQPQHF
>TRBV5-1|20|.|.|TRBJ1-1
TGCGCCAGCAGCTTGGCGCGGGCCGAGCCGAGAGGGTATACGAACACTGAAGCTTTCTTT
CASSLARAEPRGYTNTEAFF
>TRBV28|14|.|.|TRBJ1-3
TGTGCCAGCATCGAGGAGGGTGCTGGAAACACCATATATTTT
CASIEEGAGNTIYF
>TRBV2|15|.|TRBD1|TRBJ1-1
TGTGCCAGCAGGGACAGGGGGCTGTTGAACACTGAAGCTTTCTTT
CASRDRGLLNTEAFF
>TRBV11-1|13|.|.|TRBJ1-2
TGTGCCAGCAGCTTAGATCGCTCGGGGGGCTACACCTTC
CASSLDRSGGYTF
>TRBV3-1/TRBV3-2|17|.|.|TRBJ2-2
TGTGCCAGCAGCCCAGGGTTGGGTCGGGTCGAGACCGGGGAGCTGTTTTTT
CASSPGLGRVETGELFF
>TRBV2|13|.|TRBD1|TRBJ2-2
TGTGCCAGCAGTGAGGAACAGGGGGCTAAGCTGTTTTTT
CASSEEQGAKLFF
>TRBV7-9|13|.|.|TRBJ1-6
TGTGCCAGCAGCTTAAATGAGAACTCACCCCTCCACTTT
CASSLNENSPLHF
>TRBV6-6|15|.|TRBD1|TRBJ1-5
TGTGCCAGCAAAGACCAGGGGGCTTACAATCAGCCCCAGCATTTT
CASKDQGAYNQPQHF
>TRBV6-5|15|.|.|TRBJ2-1
TGTGCCAGCTCCACTAGCAGGAGGGCCGAAAGGGAGCAGTTCTTC
CASSTSRRAEREQFF
>TRBV7-8|14|.|TRBD2|TRBJ2-2
TGTGCCAGCAGCACCGGGACTAGCCGCGGGGAGCTGTTTTTT
CASSTGTSRGELFF
>TRBV9|16|once|.|TRBJ1-3
TGTGCCAGCAGCGTAGCAGGATCTGGGGCTGGAAACACCATATATTTT
CASSVAGSGAGNTIYF
>TRBV25-1|13|.|.|TRBJ1-2
TGTGCCAGCAGTGCAGGGGCGACCTATGGCTACACCTTC
CASSAGATYGYTF
>TRBV2|13|.|TRBD1|TRBJ1-2
TGTGCCAGCAGTGGGGGACAGGCCTATGGCTACACCTTC
CASSGGQAYGYTF
>TRBV5-1|15|.|TRBD2|TRBJ2-2
TGCGCCAGCAGCTTAGCTAGCGGGAACACCGGGGAGCTGTTTTTT
CASSLASGNTGELFF
>TRBV19|12|.|.|TRBJ1-4
TGTGCCAGTAGTATAGGAGGACAGAAACTGTTTTTT
CASSIGGQKLFF
>TRBV7-9|15|.|.|TRBJ2-3
TGTGCCAGCAGCTTAGTAAGGTCTAGCGCAGATACGCAGTATTTT
CASSLVRSSADTQYF
>TRBV2|13|.|.|TRBJ1-4
TGTGCCAGCAGGCAGCGGGTGGGGGGAAAACTGTTTTTT
CASRQRVGGKLFF
>TRBV7-2|15|.|.|TRBJ1-5
TGTGCCAGCAGCTCCGGGACACGGAGCAATCAGCCCCAGCATTTT
CASSSGTRSNQPQHF
>TRBV27|18|.|.|TRBJ1-1
TGTGCCAGCAGTTTAACAGCCTATTCTCTACTGGGGAACACTGAAGCTTTCTTT
CASSLTAYSLLGNTEAFF
>TRBV4-3|17|.|TRBD2|TRBJ2-1
TGCGCCAGCAGCCCTCGACTAGCGGGAGACCACTACAATGAGCAGTTCTTC
CASSPRLAGDHYNEQFF
>TRBV25-1|13|.|.|TRBJ1-3
TGTGCCAGCAGAAGGGGGTCTGGAAACACCATATATTTT
CASRRGSGNTIYF
>TRBV14|15|.|TRBD2|TRBJ2-7
TGTGCCAGCAGCCAAGGGACGGGGGGACCCTACGAGCAGTACTTC
CASSQGTGGPYEQYF
>TRBV21-1|13|.|.|TRBJ2-1
TGTGCCAGCCACCTGGACAACTACAATGAGCAGTTCTTC
CASHLDNYNEQFF
>TRBV10-3|16|.|TRBD2|TRBJ2-3
TGTGCCATCAGTGAACTAGCGGAGCTCCACACAGATACGCAGTATTTT
CAISELAELHTDTQYF
>TRBV10-2|15|once|TRBD2|TRBJ2-2
TGCGCCAGCAGTAACCGGGAGGGATGGACCGGGGAGCTGTTTTTT
CASSNREGWTGELFF
>TRBV14|15|.|.|TRBJ2-1
TGTGCCAGCAGCCAGGTATGGACCCAACACAATGAGCAGTTCTTC
CASSQVWTQHNEQFF
>TRBV5-6|14|.|.|TRBJ1-5
TGTGCCAGCAGCACTCACAGGGTCAGACAGCCCCAGCATTTT
CASSTHRVRQPQHF
>TRBV4-2|16|.|.|TRBJ1-5
TGTGCCAGCAGCCAAACAGCCAGAGGGGGCAATCAGCCCCAGCATTTT
CASSQTARGGNQPQHF
>TRBV7-8|13|.|.|TRBJ1-2
TGTGCCAGCAGCTTATGGGTTAACTATGGCTACACCTTC
CASSLWVNYGYTF
>TRBV19|16|.|TRBD1|TRBJ1-5
TGTGCCAGTATGTCCGTGACAGGGGGGCTCAATCAGCCCCAGCATTTT
CASMSVTGGLNQPQHF
>TRBV6-6|13|.|.|TRBJ1-2
TGTGCCAGCACCTCCAAGGGCAGGGATGGCTACACCTTC
CASTSKGRDGYTF
>TRBV7-8|16|.|.|TRBJ1-6
TGTGCCAGCAGCTCCCGGGCGAGCTCCTATAATTCACCCCTCCACTTT
CASSSRASSYNSPLHF
>TRBV7-3|13|.|.|TRBJ2-3
TGTGCCAGCAGCTTAGGCAGCACAGATACGCAGTATTTT
CASSLGSTDTQYF
>TRBV28|13|.|.|TRBJ2-7
TGTGCCAGCAGCAGATCCTACGACCCGGGGCAGTACTTC
CASSRSYDPGQYF
>TRBV27|15|.|TRBD1|TRBJ1-2
TGTGCCAGCAGTTTATCGCGACAGGGGGCGAGTGGCTACACCTTC
CASSLSRQGASGYTF
>TRBV3-1/TRBV3-2|12|.|.|TRBJ2-3
TGTGCCAGCAGCCACACGGCAGATACGCAGTATTTT
CASSHTADTQYF
>TRBV5-1|17|.|.|TRBJ2-7
TGCGCCAGCAGCTTACGGGGAGGACGCCAGGGCTACGTGGAGCAGTACTTC
CASSLRGGRQGYVEQYF
>TRBV5-4|15|.|.|TRBJ1-1
TGTGCCAGCAGCTTGGGTAGCAGGGCGGAAACTGAAGCTTTCTTT
CASSLGSRAETEAFF
>TRBV6-2/TRBV6-3|17|.|.|TRBJ2-3
TGTGCCAGCAGCCCCCCTAGCGGCAGGGGCCCCACAGATACGCAGTATTTT
CASSPPSGRGPTDTQYF
>TRBV4-2|16|.|.|TRBJ2-7
TGTGCCAGCAGCCAGCTGTCCGGGTCCAACTCCTACGAGCAGTACTTC
CASSQLSGSNSYEQYF